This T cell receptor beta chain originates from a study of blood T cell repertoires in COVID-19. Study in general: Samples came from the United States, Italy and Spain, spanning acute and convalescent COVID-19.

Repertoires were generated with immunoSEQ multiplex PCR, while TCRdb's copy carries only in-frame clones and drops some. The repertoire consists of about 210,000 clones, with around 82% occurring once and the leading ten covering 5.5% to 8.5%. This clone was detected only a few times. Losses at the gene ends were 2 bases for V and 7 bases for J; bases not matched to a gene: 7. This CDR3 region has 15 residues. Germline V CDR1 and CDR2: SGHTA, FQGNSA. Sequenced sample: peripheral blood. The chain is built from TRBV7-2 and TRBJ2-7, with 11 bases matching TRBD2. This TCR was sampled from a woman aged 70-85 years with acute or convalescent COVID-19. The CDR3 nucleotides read TGTGCCAGCAGCTTAAGTAAACTAGCGGGGGCTGAGCAGTACTTC. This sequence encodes CASSLSKLAGAEQYF.